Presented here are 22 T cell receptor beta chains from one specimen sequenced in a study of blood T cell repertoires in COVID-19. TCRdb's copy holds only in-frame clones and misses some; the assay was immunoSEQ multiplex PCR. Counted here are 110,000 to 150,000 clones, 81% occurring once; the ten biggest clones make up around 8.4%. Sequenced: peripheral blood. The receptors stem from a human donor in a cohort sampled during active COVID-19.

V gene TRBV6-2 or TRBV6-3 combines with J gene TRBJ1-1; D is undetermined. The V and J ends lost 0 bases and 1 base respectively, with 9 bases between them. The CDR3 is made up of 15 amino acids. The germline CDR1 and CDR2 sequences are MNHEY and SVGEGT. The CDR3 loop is CASSYSSVPNTEAFF. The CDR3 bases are TGTGCCAGCAGTTACTCATCAGTCCCGAACACTGAAGCTTTCTTT.

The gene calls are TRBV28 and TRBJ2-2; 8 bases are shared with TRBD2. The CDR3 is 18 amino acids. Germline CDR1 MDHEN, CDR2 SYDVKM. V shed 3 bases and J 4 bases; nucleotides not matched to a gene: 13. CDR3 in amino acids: CASSFGTPGLGATGELFF. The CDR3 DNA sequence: TGTGCCAGCAGTTTCGGAACACCGGGACTAGGGGCCACCGGGGAGCTGTTTTTT.

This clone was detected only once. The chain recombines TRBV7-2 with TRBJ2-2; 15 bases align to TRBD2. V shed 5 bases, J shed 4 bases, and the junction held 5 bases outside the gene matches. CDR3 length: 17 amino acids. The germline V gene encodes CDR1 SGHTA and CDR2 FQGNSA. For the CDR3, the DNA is TGTGCCAGCAGCCTGGGACTAGCGGGAGGATCCACCGGGGAGCTGTTTTTT. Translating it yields CASSLGLAGGSTGELFF.

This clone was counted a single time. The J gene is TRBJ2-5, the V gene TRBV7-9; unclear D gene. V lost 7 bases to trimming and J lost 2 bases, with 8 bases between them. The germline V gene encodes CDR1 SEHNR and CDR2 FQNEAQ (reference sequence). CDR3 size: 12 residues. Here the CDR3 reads CASTISQETQYF. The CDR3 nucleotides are TGTGCCAGCACCATCAGTCAAGAGACCCAGTACTTC.

This CDR3 reads CASSWLQGGAGELFF. For the CDR3, the DNA is TGTGCCAGCAGTTGGTTGCAGGGAGGGGCCGGGGAGCTGTTTTTT. The genes are TRBV27 and TRBJ2-2; TRBD2 aligns across 7 bases. Germline loops: CDR1 MNHEY, CDR2 SMNVEV (reference sequence). Trimming took 4 bases from V and 6 from J; bases not matched to a gene: 8. The CDR3 loop spans 15 amino acids.

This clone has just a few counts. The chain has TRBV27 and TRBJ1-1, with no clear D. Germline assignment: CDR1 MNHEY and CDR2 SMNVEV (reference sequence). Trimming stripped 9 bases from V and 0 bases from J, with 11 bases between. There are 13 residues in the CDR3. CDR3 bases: TGTGCCAGTGGCAGGTTCATGAACACTGAAGCTTTCTTT. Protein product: CASGRFMNTEAFF.

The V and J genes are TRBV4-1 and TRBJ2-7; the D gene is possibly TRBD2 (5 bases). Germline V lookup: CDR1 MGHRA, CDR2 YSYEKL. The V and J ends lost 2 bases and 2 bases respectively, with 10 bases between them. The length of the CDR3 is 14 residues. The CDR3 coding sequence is TGCGCCAGCAGCCAAAGACTACCTGCCTACGAGCAGTACTTC. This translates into CASSQRLPAYEQYF.

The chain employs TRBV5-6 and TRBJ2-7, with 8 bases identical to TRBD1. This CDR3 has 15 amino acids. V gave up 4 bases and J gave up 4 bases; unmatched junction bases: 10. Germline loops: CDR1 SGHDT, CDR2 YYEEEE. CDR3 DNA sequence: TGTGCCAGCAGCCGAGGACAGGGACGACAATACGAGCAGTACTTC. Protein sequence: CASSRGQGRQYEQYF.

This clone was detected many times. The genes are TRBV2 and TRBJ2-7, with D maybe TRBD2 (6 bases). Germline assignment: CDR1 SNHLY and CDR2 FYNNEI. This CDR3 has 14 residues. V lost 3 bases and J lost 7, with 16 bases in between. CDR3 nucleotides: TGTGCCAGCAGTGAGAGGAGGGACTTGAGGGAGCAGTACTTC. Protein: CASSERRDLREQYF.

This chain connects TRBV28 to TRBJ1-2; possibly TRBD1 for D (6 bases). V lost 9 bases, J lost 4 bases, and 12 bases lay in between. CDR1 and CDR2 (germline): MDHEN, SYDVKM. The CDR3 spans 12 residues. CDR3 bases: TGTGCCAGTAAAACAGGGAGCTATGGCTACACCTTC. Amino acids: CASKTGSYGYTF.

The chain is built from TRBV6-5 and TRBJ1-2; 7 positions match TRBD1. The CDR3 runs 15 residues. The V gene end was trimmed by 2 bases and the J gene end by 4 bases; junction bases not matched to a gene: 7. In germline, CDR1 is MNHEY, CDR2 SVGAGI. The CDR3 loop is CASSYKRQGSYGYTF. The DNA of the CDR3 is TGTGCCAGCAGTTACAAGAGACAGGGATCCTATGGCTACACCTTC.

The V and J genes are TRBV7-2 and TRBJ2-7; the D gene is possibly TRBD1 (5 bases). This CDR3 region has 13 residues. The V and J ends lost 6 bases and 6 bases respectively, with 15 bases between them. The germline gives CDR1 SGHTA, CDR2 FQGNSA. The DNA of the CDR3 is TGTGCCAGCAGGACGTCACAGGCGAGCGAGCAGTACTTC. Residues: CASRTSQASEQYF.

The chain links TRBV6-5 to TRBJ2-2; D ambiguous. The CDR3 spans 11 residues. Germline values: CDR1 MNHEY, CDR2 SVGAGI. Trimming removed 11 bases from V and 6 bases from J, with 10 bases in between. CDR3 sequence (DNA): TGTGCCGCCGTCGGAGCCGGGGAGCTGTTTTTT. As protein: CAAVGAGELFF.

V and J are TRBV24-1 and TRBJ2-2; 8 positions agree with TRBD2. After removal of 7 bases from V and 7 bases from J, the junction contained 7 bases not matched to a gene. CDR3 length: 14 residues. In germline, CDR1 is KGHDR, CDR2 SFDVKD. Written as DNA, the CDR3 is TGTGCCACCAGAGCGGGACTAGGGATCGGGGAGCTGTTTTTT. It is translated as CATRAGLGIGELFF.

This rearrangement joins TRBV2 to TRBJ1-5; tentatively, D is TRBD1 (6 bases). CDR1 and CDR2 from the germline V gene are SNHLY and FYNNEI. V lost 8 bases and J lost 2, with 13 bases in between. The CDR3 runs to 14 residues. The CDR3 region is CASSGQIGNQPQHF. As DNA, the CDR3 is TGTGCCAGCTCCGGACAGATCGGCAATCAGCCCCAGCATTTT.

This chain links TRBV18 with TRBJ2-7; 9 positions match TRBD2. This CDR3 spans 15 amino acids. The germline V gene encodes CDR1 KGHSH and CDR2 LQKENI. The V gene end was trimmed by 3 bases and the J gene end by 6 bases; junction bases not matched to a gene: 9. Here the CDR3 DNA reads TGTGCCAGCTCACCGGGACTAGCTGATTTGGGCGAGCAGTACTTC. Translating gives CASSPGLADLGEQYF.

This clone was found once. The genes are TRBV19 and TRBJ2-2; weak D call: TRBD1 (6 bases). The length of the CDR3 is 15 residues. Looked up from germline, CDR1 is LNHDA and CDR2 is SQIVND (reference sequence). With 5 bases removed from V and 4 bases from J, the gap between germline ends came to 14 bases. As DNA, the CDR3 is TGTGCCAGTAGTCGCCGGACAGACCGCACCGGGGAGCTGTTTTTT. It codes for CASSRRTDRTGELFF.

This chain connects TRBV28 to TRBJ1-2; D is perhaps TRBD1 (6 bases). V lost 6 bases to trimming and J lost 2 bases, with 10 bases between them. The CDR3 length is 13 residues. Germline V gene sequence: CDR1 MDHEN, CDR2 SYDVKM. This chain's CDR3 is CASRATGNYGYTF. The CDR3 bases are TGTGCCAGCAGGGCCACAGGGAACTATGGCTACACCTTC.

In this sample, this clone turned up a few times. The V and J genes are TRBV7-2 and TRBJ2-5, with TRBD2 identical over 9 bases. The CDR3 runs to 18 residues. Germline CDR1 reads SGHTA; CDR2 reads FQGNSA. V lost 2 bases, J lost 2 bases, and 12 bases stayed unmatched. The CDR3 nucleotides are TGTGCCAGCAGCTTATTGGGGTTGGGGCTAGCGGGGCAAGAGACCCAGTACTTC. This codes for CASSLLGLGLAGQETQYF.

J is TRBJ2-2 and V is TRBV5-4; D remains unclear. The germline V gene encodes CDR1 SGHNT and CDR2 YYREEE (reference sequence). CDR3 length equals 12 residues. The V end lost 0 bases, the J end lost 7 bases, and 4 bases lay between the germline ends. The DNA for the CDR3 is TGTGCCAGCAGCTTGGAGCTCGGGGAGCTGTTTTTT. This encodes CASSLELGELFF.

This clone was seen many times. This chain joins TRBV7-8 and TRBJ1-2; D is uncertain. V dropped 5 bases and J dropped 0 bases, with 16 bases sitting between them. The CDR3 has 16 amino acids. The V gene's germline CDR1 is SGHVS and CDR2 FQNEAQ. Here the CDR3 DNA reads TGTGCCAGCAGCCCCCCGGGAACATACGCTAACTATGGCTACACCTTC. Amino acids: CASSPPGTYANYGYTF. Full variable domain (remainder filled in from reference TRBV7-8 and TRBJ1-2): GAGVSQSPRYKVAKRGQDVALRCDPISGHVSLFWYQQALGQGPEFLTYFQNEAQLDKSGLPSDRFFAERPEGSVSTLKIQRTQQEDSAVYLCASSPPGTYANYGYTFGSGTRLTVV.

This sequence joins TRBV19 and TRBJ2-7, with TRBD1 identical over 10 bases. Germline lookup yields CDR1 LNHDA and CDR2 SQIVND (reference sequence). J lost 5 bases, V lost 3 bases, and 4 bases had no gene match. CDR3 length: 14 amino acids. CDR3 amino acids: CASSIDRGPNEQYF. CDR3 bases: TGTGCCAGTAGTATCGACAGGGGGCCCAACGAGCAGTACTTC.